This T cell receptor (beta chain) was recovered during a study of blood T cells in healthy people across ages. This clonotype has more than one count but fewer than ten. Its antigen is currently unknown. The study drew donors from healthy Caucasian individuals in Russia aged about 6 to 100. Study outcomes and limitations: Per million T cells, TCR beta diversity dropped about linearly as age rose.

The ends were cut back, 5 bases at V and 7 bases at J, with 21 bases in the middle. Germline V CDR1 and CDR2: SQVTM, ANQGSEA. The CDR3 covers 14 residues. A second PCR of about 7 to 12 cycles used a sample-barcoded 5' primer and a J-beta primer mix. The authors tagged each cDNA molecule using a template-switch adaptor with 12 random nucleotides. MiXCR, applied by TCRdb to the 5' RACE reads, yields one record per CDR3 protein. The table includes 1.8 million or so distinct CDR3 sequences, 39% detected once. What was sequenced was blood. This clonotype was sampled from a human donor in good health. The chain recombines TRBV29-1 with TRBJ2-7; possibly TRBD1 for D (6 bases). The CDR3 sequence: CSVSIIGQTTEQYF. Written as DNA, the CDR3 is TGCAGCGTTTCGATAATCGGACAGACTACGGAGCAGTACTTC.